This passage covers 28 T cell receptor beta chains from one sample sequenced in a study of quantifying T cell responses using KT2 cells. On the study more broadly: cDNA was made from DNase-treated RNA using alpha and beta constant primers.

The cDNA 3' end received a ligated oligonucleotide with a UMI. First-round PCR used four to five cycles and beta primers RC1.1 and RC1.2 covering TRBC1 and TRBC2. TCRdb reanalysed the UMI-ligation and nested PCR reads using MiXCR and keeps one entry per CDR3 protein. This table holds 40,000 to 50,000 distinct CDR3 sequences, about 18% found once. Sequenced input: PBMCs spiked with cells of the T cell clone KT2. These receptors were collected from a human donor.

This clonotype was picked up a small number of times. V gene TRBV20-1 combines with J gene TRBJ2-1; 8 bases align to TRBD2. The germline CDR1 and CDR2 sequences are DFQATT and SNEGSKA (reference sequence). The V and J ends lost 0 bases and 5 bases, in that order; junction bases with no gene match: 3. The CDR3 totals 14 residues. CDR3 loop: CSAREVAGNNEQFF. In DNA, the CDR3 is TGCAGTGCTAGAGAAGTAGCGGGGAACAATGAGCAGTTCTTC.

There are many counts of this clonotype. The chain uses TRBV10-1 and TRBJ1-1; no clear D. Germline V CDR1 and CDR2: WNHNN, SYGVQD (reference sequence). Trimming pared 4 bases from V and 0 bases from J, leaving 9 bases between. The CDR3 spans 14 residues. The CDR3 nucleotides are TGCGCCAGCAGTGGATCGCTAATGAACACTGAAGCTTTCTTT. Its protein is CASSGSLMNTEAFF.

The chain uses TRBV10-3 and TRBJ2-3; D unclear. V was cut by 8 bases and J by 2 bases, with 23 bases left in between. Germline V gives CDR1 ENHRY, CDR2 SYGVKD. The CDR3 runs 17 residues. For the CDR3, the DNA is TGTGCCATCGGAACCTCGGAACAAACTCATCACACAGATACGCAGTATTTT. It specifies CAIGTSEQTHHTDTQYF.

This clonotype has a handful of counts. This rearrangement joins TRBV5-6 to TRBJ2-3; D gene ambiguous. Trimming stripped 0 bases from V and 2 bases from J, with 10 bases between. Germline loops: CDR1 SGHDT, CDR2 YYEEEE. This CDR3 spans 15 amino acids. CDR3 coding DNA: TGTGCCAGCAGCTTGGAAGTGGGAAACACAGATACGCAGTATTTT. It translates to CASSLEVGNTDTQYF.

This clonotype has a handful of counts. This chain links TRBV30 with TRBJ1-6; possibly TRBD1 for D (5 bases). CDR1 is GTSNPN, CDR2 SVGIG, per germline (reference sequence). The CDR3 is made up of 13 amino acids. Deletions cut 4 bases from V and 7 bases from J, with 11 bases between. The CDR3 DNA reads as TGTGCCTGGACGCGACAGCCGAATTCACCCCTCCACTTT. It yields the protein CAWTRQPNSPLHF.

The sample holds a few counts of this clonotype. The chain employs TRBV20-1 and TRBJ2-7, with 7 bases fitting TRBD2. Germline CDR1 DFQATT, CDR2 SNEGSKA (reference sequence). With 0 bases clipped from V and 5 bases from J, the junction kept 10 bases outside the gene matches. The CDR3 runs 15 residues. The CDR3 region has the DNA TGCAGTGCTAGAGATATAGCGGGTCGGGGGGACGAGCAGTACTTC. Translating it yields CSARDIAGRGDEQYF.

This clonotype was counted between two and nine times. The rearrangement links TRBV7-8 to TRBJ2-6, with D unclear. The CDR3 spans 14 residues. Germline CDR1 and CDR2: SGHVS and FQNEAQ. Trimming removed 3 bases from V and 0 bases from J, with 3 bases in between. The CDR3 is CASSLGSGANVLTF. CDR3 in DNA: TGTGCCAGCAGCTTGGGCTCTGGGGCCAACGTCCTGACTTTC.

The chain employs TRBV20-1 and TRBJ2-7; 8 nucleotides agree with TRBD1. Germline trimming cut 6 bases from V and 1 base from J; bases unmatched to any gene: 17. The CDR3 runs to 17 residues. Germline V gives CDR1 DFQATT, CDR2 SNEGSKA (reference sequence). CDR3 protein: CSASKIGQGAWSYEQYF. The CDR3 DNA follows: TGCAGTGCGAGCAAAATTGGCCAGGGGGCTTGGTCCTACGAGCAGTACTTC.

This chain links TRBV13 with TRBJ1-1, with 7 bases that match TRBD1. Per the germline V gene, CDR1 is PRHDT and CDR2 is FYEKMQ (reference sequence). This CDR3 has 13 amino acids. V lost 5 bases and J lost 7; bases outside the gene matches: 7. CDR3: CASSVQGIGEAFF. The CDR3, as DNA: TGTGCCAGCAGCGTACAGGGGATTGGTGAAGCTTTCTTT. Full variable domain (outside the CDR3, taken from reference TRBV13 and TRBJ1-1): AAGVIQSPRHLIKEKRETATLKCYPIPRHDTVYWYQQGPGQDPQFLISFYEKMQSDKGSIPDRFSAQQFSDYHSELNMSSLELGDSALYFCASSVQGIGEAFFGQGTRLTVV.

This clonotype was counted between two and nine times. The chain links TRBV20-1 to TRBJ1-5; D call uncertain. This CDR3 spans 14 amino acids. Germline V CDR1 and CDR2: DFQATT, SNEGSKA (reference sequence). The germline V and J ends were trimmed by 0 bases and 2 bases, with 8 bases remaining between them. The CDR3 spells CSARDRKGNQPQHF. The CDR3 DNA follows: TGCAGTGCTAGAGATCGAAAGGGCAATCAGCCCCAGCATTTT.

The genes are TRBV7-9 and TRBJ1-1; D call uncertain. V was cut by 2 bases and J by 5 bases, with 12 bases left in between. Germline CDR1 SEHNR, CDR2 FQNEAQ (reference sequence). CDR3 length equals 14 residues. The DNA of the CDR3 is TGTGCCAGCAGCTTATACAGCGAGGAGACTGAAGCTTTCTTT. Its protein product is CASSLYSEETEAFF.

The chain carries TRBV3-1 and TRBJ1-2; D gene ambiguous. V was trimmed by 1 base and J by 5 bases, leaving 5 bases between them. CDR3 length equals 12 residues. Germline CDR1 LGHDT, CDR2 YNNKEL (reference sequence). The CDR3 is CASSQGEYGYTF. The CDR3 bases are TGTGCCAGCAGCCAAGGAGAGTATGGCTACACCTTC.

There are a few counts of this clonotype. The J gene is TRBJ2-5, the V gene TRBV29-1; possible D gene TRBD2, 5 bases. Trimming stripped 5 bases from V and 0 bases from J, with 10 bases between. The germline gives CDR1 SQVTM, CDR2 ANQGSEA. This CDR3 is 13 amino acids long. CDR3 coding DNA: TGCAGCGTTAGGCGGAGGTACCAAGAGACCCAGTACTTC. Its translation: CSVRRRYQETQYF.

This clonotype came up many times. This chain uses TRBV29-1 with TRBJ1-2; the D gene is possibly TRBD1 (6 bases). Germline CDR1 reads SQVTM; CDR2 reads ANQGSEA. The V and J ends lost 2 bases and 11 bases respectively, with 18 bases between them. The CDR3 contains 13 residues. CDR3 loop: CSVETEQGESYTF. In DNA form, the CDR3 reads TGCAGCGTTGAAACGGAACAGGGAGAATCTTACACCTTC.

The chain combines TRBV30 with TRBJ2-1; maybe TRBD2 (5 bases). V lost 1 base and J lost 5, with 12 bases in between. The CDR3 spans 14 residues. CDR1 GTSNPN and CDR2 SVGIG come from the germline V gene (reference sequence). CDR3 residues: CAWSALRADNEQFF. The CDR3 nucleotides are TGTGCCTGGAGTGCCCTGCGGGCGGACAATGAGCAGTTCTTC.

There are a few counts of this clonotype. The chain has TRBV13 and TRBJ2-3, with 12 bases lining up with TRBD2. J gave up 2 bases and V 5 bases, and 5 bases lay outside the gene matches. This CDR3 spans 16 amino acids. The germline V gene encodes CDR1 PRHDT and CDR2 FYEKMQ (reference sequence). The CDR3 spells CASSLASGRDTDTQYF. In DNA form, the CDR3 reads TGTGCCAGCAGCCTCGCTAGCGGGAGGGACACAGATACGCAGTATTTT.

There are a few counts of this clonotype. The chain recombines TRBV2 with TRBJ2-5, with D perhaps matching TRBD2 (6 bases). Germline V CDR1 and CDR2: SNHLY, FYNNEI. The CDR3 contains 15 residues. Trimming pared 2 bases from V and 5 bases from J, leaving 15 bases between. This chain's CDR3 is CASSESWTTSETQYF. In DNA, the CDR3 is TGTGCCAGCAGTGAATCGTGGACTACGTCGGAGACCCAGTACTTC.

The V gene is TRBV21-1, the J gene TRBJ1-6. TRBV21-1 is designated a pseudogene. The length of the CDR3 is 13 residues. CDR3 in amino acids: CASSNIQNSPLHF. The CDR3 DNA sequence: TGTGCCAGCAGCAATATACAGAATTCACCCCTCCACTTT.

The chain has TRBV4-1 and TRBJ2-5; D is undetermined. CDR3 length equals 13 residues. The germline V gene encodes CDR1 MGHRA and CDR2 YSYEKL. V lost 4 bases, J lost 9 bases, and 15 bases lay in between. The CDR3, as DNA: TGCGCCAGCAGCCGCTTAGCTAATGAGGCCCAGTACTTC. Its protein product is CASSRLANEAQYF.

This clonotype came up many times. The CDR3 region has the DNA TGTGCCATCAGTGAAGCGGGGGCAATCGGGGAGCTGTTTTTT. It specifies CAISEAGAIGELFF. The rearrangement joins TRBV10-3 to TRBJ2-2; 8 positions agree with TRBD2. CDR3 size: 14 residues. V lost 3 bases, J lost 7 bases, and 4 bases stayed unmatched. Per germline, CDR1 ENHRY and CDR2 SYGVKD.

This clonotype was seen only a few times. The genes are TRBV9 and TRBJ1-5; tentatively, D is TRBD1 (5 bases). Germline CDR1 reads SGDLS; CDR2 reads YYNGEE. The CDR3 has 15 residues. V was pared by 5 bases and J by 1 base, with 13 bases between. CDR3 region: CASSLKGDSNQPQHF. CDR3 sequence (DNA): TGTGCCAGCAGTTTAAAAGGGGACAGCAATCAGCCCCAGCATTTT.

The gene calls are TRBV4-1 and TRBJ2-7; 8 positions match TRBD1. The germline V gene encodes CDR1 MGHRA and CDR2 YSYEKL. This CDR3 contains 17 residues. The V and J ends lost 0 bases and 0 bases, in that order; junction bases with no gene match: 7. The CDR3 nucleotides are TGCGCCAGCAGCCAAGATGGCCCGGGACAGGTCTCCTACGAGCAGTACTTC. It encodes CASSQDGPGQVSYEQYF.

As DNA, the CDR3 is TGTGCCAGCAGCTCGGACTTCAATCAGCCCCAGCATTTT. Encoded protein: CASSSDFNQPQHF. V is TRBV7-6 and J is TRBJ1-5; no reliable D call. The CDR3 is 13 amino acids. Germline CDR1 reads SGHVS; CDR2 reads FNYEAQ. Deletions cut 4 bases from V and 3 bases from J, with 7 bases between.

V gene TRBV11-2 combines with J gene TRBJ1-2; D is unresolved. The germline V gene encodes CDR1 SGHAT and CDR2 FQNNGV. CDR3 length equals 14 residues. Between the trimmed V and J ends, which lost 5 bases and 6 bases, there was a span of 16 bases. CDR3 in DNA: TGTGCCAGCAGCGCAACGCCCGGCGGGAATGGCTACACCTTC. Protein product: CASSATPGGNGYTF. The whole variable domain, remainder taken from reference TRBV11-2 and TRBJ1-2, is EAGVAQSPRYKIIEKRQSVAFWCNPISGHATLYWYQQILGQGPKLLIQFQNNGVVDDSQLPKDRFSAERLKGVDSTLKIQPAKLEDSAVYLCASSATPGGNGYTFGSGTRLTVV.

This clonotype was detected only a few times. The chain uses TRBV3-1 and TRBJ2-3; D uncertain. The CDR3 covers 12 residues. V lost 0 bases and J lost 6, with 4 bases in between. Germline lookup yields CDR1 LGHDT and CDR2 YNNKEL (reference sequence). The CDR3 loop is CASSQEGDTQYF. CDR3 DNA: TGTGCCAGCAGCCAAGAAGGGGATACGCAGTATTTT.

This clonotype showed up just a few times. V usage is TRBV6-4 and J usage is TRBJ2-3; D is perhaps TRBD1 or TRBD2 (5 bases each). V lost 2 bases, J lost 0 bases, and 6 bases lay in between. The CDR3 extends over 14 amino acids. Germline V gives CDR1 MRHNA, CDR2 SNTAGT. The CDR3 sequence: CASSDGGSTDTQYF. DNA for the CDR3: TGTGCCAGCAGTGACGGGGGTAGCACAGATACGCAGTATTTT.

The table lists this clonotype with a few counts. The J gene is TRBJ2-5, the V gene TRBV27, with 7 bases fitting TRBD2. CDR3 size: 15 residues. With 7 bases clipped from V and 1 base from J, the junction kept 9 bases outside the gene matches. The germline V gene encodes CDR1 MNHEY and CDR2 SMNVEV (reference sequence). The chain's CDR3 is CASKASGAPQETQYF. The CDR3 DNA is TGTGCCAGCAAGGCTAGCGGAGCCCCCCAAGAGACCCAGTACTTC.

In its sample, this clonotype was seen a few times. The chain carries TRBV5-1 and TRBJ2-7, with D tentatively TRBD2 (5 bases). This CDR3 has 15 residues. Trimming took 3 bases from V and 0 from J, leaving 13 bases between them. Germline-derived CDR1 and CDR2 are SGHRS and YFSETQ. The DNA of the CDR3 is TGCGCCAGCAGCTCCACTAGAGGTTCCTCCTACGAGCAGTACTTC. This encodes CASSSTRGSSYEQYF.